Sequencing of this T cell receptor beta chain was carried out in a study of blood T cell repertoires in COVID-19. Background on the study: Material from acute and convalescent COVID-19 was sourced from the United States, Italy and Spain. PBMCs, B-cell-depleted T cells, or T cells provided the cDNA or gDNA that made up the material.

As handled by the study authors: Reference gene primer amplification yielded estimated nucleated cell counts. Sequencing used immunoSEQ multiplex PCR; TCRdb keeps in-frame clones, though not all of them. V and J calls and clone size follow that table, whereas D and trimming were derived from the DNA. Here the sample spans approximately 210,000 clones, 70% to 90% being singletons. This CDR3 is 17 amino acids long. The J segment lost 3 bases and the V segment lost 2 bases, leaving 9 bases of the junction unmatched. The germline gives CDR1 SGHVS, CDR2 FQNEAQ. Sequenced material: peripheral blood. This receptor was identified in a human donor in a cohort sampled during active COVID-19. This chain links TRBV7-8 with TRBJ2-3, with 9 bases that match TRBD2. CDR3 coding DNA: TGTGCCAGCAGCTTAAACGCGGGGGGGCTTGGGACAGATACGCAGTATTTT. Residues: CASSLNAGGLGTDTQYF.